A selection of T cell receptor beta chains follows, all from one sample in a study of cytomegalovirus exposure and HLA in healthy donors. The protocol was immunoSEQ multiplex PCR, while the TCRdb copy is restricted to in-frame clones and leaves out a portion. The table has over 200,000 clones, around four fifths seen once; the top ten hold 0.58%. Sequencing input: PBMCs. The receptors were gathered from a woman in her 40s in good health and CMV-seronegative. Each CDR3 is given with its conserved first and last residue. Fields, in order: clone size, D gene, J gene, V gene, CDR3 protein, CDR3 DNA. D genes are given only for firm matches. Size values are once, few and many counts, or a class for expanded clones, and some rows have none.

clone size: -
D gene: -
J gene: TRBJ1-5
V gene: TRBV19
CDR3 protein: CASSKQGFNQPQHF
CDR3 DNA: TGTGCCAGTAGTAAACAGGGATTCAATCAGCCCCAGCATTTT

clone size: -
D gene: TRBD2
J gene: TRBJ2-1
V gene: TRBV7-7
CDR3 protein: CASSSRGGRNEQFF
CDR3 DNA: TGTGCTAGCAGCTCCCGGGGGGGCAGGAATGAGCAGTTCTTC

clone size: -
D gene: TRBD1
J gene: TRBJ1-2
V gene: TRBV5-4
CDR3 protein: CASSLGQGDSGYTF
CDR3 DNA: TGTGCCAGCAGCTTGGGACAGGGGGATTCGGGCTACACCTTC

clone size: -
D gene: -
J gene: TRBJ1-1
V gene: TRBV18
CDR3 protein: CASSPMEGRGAFF
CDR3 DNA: TGTGCCAGCTCACCAATGGAGGGGCGCGGGGCTTTCTTT

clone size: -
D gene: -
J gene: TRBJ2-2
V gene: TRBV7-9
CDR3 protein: CASSSPEAENTGELFF
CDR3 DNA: TGTGCCAGCAGCTCACCAGAGGCCGAGAACACCGGGGAGCTGTTTTTT

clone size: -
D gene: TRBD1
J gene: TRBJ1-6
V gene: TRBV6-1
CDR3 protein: CASMGQVGAPLHF
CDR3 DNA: TGTGCCAGCATGGGACAGGTTGGGGCACCCCTCCACTTT

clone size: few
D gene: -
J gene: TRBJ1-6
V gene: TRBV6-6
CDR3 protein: CASSLSGRDSPLHF
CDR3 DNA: TGTGCCAGCAGCTTGAGCGGCCGCGATTCACCCCTCCACTTT

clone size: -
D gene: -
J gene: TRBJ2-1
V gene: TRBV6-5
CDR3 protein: CASSPGDSSYNEQFF
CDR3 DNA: TGTGCCAGCAGTCCCGGGGATAGCTCCTACAATGAGCAGTTCTTC

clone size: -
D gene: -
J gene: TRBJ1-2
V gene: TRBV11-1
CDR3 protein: CASSQQGNYGYTF
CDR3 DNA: TGTGCCAGCAGCCAACAGGGAAACTATGGCTACACCTTC

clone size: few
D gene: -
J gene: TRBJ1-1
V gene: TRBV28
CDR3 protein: CASSVSTVMNTEAFF
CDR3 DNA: TGTGCCAGCAGCGTTTCGACAGTTATGAACACTGAAGCTTTCTTT

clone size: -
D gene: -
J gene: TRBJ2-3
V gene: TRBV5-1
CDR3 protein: CASSLGTDPSTDTQYF
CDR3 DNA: TGCGCCAGCAGCTTGGGAACAGACCCTAGCACAGATACGCAGTATTTT

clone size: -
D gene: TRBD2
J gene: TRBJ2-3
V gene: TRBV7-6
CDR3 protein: CASSLGGTGLAFGDTQYF
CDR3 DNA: TGTGCCAGCAGCTTAGGGGGGACGGGACTAGCGTTTGGAGATACGCAGTATTTT

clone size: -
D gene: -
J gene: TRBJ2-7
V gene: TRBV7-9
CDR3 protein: CASSLATGSSYEQYF
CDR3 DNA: TGTGCCAGCAGCTTAGCCACGGGGAGCTCCTACGAGCAGTACTTC

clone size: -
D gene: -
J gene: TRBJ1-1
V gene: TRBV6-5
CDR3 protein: CASSYGTRGVTEAFF
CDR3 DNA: TGTGCCAGCAGTTACGGGACTCGGGGCGTCACTGAAGCTTTCTTT

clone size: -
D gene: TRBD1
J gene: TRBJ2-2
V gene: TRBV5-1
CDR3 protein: CASSPDRARNTGELFF
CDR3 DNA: TGCGCCAGCAGCCCAGACAGGGCACGGAACACCGGGGAGCTGTTTTTT

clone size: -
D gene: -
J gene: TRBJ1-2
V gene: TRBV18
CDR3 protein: CASSPQQGNYGYTF
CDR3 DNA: TGTGCCAGCTCACCACAACAGGGAAACTATGGCTACACCTTC

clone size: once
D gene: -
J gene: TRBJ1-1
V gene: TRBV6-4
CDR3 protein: CASDRGQTNTEAFF
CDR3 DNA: TGTGCCAGCGATAGAGGACAGACGAACACTGAAGCTTTCTTT

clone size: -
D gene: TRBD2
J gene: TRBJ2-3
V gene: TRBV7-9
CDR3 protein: CASSKLAGGTDTQYF
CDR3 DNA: TGTGCCAGCAGCAAGCTAGCGGGGGGGACAGATACGCAGTATTTT

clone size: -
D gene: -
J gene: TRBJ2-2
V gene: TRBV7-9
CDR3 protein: CASSSVRDRELFF
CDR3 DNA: TGTGCCAGCAGCTCGGTGCGGGACCGGGAGCTGTTTTTT

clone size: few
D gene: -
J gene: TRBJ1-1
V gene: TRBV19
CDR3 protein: CASSLDWYTEAFF
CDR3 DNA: TGTGCCAGTAGCCTTGACTGGTACACTGAAGCTTTCTTT

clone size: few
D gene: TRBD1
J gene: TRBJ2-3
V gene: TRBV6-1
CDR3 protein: CASGTGTGSTDTQYF
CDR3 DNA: TGTGCCAGCGGAACCGGGACAGGGAGCACAGATACGCAGTATTTT

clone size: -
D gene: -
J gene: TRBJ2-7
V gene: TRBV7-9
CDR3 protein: CASSLDGTSYEQYF
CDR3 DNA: TGTGCCAGCAGCTTAGACGGGACTTCCTACGAGCAGTACTTC

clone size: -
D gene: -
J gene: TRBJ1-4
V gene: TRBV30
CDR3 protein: CAWSGFGATNEKLFF
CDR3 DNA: TGTGCCTGGAGTGGGTTCGGAGCAACTAATGAAAAACTGTTTTTT